This record looks at one T cell receptor (beta chain) sequence and its context. Its antigen is as yet unknown. The sample comes from a study of blood T cells in healthy people across ages. Study outcomes and limitations: PBMCs went unsorted, and a conclusive naive versus antigen-experienced comparison was therefore prevented.

This CDR3 contains 15 residues. Germline V gene sequence: CDR1 SGHAT, CDR2 FQNNGV. V lost 5 bases and J lost 0, with 13 bases in between. Primers used in a second PCR of about 7 to 12 cycles were a sample-barcoded 5' primer and a J-beta primer mix. TCRdb recomputed calls from the 5' RACE reads with MiXCR, one row per CDR3 protein. The data show some 1,800,000 distinct CDR3 sequences, about two fifths seen once. The sequencing input was blood. The chain recombines TRBV11-2 with TRBJ1-1; D not certain. The TCR sequence derives from a human donor in good health. DNA for the CDR3: TGTGCCAGCAGCCTGTACGCCGAGATGAACACTGAAGCTTTCTTT. This encodes CASSLYAEMNTEAFF.